This T cell receptor (beta chain) was profiled in a study of regulatory T cells in long-lasting Graves disease. Study-level information: Graves' patients (newly diagnosed) had been on antithyroid drugs under 3 months. Points from the study as a whole: Lower TCR diversity characterized persistent Graves' patients relative to newly diagnosed patients.

Arm-PCR of CDR3 regions with iRepertoire HTBI primers generated TCR beta libraries. TCRdb reprocessed the multiplex PCR reads via MiXCR and lists one record per CDR3 protein. The sample shows about 310,000 distinct CDR3 sequences, roughly 18% of them seen only once. Concerning this clonotype: Its matching antigen is unknown.

The sample's time point: newly diagnosed GD, antithyroid drugs for less than 3 months. PBMC-extracted RNA yielded the TCR library. Germline V CDR1 and CDR2: DFQATT, SNEGSKA (reference sequence). The CDR3 has 15 residues. The ends lost 4 bases at V and 8 bases at J; junction bases unmatched: 8. This rearrangement joins TRBV20-1 to TRBJ2-1; TRBD2 aligns across 13 bases. Sequences were derived from peripheral blood mononuclear cells (PBMCs), sampled at new diagnosis, from a patient treated with antithyroid drugs. This clonotype was obtained from a female donor with Graves disease. The CDR3 region has the DNA TGCAGTGCTACAAGACTAGCGGGAGGACGGTATGAGCAGTTCTTC. As protein: CSATRLAGGRYEQFF.